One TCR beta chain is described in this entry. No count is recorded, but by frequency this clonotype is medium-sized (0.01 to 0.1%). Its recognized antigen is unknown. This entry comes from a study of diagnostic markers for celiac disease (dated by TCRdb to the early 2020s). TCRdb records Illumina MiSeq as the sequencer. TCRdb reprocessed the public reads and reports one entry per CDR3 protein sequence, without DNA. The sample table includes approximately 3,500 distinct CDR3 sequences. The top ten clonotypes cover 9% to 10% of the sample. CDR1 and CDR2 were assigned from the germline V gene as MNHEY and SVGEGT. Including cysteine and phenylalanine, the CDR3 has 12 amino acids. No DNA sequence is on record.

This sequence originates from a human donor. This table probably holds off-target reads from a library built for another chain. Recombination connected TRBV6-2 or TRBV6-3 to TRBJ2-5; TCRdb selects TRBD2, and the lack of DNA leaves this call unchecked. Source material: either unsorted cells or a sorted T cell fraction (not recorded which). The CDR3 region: CASRGRQETQYF.